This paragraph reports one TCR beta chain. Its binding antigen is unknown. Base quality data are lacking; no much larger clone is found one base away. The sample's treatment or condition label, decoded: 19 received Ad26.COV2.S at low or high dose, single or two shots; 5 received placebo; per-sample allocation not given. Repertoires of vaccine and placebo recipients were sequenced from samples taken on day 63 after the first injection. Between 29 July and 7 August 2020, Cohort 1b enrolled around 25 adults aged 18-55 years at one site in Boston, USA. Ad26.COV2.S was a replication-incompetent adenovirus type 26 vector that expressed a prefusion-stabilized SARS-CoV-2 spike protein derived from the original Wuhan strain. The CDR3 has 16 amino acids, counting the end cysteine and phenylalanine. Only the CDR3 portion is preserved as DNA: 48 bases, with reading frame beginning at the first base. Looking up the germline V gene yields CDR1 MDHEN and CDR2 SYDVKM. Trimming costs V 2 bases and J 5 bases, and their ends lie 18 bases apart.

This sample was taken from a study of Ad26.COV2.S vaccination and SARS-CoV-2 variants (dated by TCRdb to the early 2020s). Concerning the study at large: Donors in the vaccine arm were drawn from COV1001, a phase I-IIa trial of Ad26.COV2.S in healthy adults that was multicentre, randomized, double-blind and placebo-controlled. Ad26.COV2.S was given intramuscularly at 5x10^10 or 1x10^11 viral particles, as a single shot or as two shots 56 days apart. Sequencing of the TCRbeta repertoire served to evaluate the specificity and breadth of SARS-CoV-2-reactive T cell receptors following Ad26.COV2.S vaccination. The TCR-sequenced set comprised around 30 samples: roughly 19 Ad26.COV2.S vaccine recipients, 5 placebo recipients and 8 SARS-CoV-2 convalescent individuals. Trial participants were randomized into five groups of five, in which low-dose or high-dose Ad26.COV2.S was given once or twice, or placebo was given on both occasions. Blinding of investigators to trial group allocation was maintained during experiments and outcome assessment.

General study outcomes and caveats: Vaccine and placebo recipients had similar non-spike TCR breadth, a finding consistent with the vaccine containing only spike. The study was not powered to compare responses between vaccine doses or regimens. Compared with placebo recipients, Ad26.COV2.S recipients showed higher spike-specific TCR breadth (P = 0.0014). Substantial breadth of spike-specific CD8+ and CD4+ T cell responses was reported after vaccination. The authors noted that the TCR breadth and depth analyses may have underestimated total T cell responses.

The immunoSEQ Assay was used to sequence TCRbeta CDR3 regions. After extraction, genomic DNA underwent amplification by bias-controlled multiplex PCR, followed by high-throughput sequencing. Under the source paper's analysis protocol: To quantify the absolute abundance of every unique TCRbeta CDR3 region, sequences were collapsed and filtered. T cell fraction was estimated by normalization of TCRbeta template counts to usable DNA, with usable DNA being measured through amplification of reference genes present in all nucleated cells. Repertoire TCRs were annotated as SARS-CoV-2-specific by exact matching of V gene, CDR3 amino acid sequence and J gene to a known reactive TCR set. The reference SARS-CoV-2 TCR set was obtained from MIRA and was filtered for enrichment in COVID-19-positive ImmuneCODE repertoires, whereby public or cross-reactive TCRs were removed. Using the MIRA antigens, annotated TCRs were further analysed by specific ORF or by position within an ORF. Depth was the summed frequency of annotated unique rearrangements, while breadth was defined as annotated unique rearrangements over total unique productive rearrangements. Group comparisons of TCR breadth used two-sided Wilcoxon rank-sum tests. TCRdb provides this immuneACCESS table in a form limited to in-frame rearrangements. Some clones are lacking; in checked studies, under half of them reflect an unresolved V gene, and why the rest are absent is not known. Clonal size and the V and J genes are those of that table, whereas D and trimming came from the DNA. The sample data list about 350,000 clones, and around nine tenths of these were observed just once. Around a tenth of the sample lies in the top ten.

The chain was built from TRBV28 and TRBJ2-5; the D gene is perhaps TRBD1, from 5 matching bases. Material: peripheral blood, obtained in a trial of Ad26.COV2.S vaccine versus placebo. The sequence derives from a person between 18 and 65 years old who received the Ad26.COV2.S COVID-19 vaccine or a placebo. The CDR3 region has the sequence CASSLSPQAGKETQYF. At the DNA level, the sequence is TGTGCCAGCAGTTTAAGCCCACAGGCAGGGAAGGAGACCCAGTACTTC.